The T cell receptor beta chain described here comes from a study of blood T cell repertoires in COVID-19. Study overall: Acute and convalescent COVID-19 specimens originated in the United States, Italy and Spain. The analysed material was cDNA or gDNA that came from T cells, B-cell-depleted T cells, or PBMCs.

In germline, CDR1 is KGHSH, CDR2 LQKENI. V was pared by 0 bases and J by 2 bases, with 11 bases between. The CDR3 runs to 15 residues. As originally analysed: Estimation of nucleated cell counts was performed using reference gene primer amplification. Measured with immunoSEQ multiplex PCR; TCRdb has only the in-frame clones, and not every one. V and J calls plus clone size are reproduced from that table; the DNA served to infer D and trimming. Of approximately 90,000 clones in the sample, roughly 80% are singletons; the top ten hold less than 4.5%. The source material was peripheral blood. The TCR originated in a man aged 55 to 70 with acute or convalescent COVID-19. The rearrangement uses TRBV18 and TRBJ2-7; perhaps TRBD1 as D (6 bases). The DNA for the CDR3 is TGTGCCAGCTCACCACCGGAACAGGGTGCCTACGAGCAGTACTTC. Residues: CASSPPEQGAYEQYF.